Presented here are 10 T cell receptor beta chains from one specimen sequenced in a study of blood T cell repertoires in COVID-19. Profiling relied on immunoSEQ multiplex PCR, and the TCRdb table lists in-frame clones only, not all of them. Altogether about 270,000 clones are present, 70% to 90% being singletons, with the ten largest covering about 4%. Material for sequencing was PBMCs or T cells enriched from blood (not recorded which). The receptor set was obtained from a woman under 40 with acute COVID-19.

This chain links TRBV18 with TRBJ2-5; 9 nucleotides line up with TRBD2. The ends lost 3 bases at V and 3 bases at J; junction bases unmatched: 5. This CDR3 is built from 15 residues. The germline CDR1 and CDR2 sequences are KGHSH and LQKENI. The CDR3 sequence: CASSPRIAGEETQYF. The CDR3 DNA reads TGTGCCAGCTCACCCCGGATAGCGGGAGAAGAGACCCAGTACTTC.

V gene TRBV7-2 combines with J gene TRBJ2-7; 10 bases match TRBD1. V trimming: 6 bases; J trimming: 5 bases; junction bases outside the gene matches: 7. CDR3 length: 14 residues. CDR1 SGHTA and CDR2 FQGNSA come from the germline V gene. This CDR3 reads CASSFLTGGDEQYF. CDR3 nucleotide sequence: TGTGCCAGCAGTTTTCTGACAGGGGGCGACGAGCAGTACTTC. The variable domain in full, with the rest retrieved from reference TRBV7-2 and TRBJ2-7, is GAGVSQSPSNKVTEKGKDVELRCDPISGHTALYWYRQSLGQGLEFLIYFQGNSAPDKSGLPSDRFSAERTGGSVSTLTIQRTQQEDSAVYLCASSFLTGGDEQYFGPGTRLTVT.

The chain joins TRBV5-4 to TRBJ2-5, with TRBD2 identical over 8 bases. The CDR3 loop spans 15 amino acids. Looked up from germline, CDR1 is SGHNT and CDR2 is YYREEE (reference sequence). V trimming: 4 bases; J trimming: 2 bases; junction bases outside the gene matches: 7. The CDR3 region is CASSRAGVGQETQYF. The CDR3 bases are TGTGCCAGCAGCAGAGCGGGAGTGGGGCAAGAGACCCAGTACTTC.

V and J are TRBV29-1 and TRBJ2-4; TRBD1 is a possible D gene (6 bases). Trimming pared 6 bases from V and 6 bases from J, leaving 15 bases between. CDR3 length: 13 residues. The germline gives CDR1 SQVTM, CDR2 ANQGSEA. The chain's CDR3 is CSVKTGSLNIQYF. CDR3 DNA sequence: TGCAGCGTGAAGACAGGCTCCTTAAACATTCAGTACTTC.

On this clone itself: This specimen includes other DNA sequences encoding the same CDR3. In nucleotides, the CDR3 is TGTGCCAGCAGTTTGGGAGGGAGCACTGAAGCTTTCTTT. This sequence encodes CASSLGGSTEAFF. The V call is TRBV27, the J call TRBJ1-1; D call uncertain. The germline V gene has CDR1 MNHEY and CDR2 SMNVEV (reference sequence). The CDR3 consists of 13 residues. V lost 3 bases, J lost 4 bases, and 9 bases lay in between.

The chain is built from TRBV29-1 and TRBJ1-5, with 7 positions matching TRBD1. V shed 8 bases and J 0 bases; nucleotides not matched to a gene: 13. CDR3 size: 16 residues. Germline V gives CDR1 SQVTM, CDR2 ANQGSEA. The CDR3 protein is CSSGQLPSLSNQPQHF. The DNA of the CDR3 is TGCAGCTCGGGACAGCTTCCTTCCCTTAGCAATCAGCCCCAGCATTTT.

A remark on this clone: This CDR3 is also generated by other DNA sequences in the sample. The chain has TRBV7-9 and TRBJ2-1; possible D gene TRBD2, 6 bases. Looked up from germline, CDR1 is SEHNR and CDR2 is FQNEAQ (reference sequence). The length of the CDR3 is 15 residues. Trimming cost V 1 base and J 3 bases, with 10 bases left between them. The CDR3 nucleotides are TGTGCCAGCAGCTTAGGCGGGATAAGCTACAATGAGCAGTTCTTC. This gives the protein CASSLGGISYNEQFF.

The chain uses TRBV19 and TRBJ2-7, with D possibly being TRBD1 (5 bases). Trimming left V 4 bases short and J 5 bases short, with 15 bases between. The CDR3 has 14 residues. Germline CDR1 LNHDA, CDR2 SQIVND (reference sequence). The CDR3 DNA reads TGTGCCAGTAGTACTGGGCAGGGTCTCCACGAGCAGTACTTC. It translates to CASSTGQGLHEQYF.

This clone was detected only a few times. V usage is TRBV7-3 and J usage is TRBJ1-5; 8 bases are a match to TRBD1. Germline V gives CDR1 SGHTA, CDR2 FQGTGA. The CDR3 loop spans 13 amino acids. V trimming: 4 bases; J trimming: 8 bases; junction bases outside the gene matches: 4. The CDR3 sequence is CASSSDRGEPQHF. As DNA, the CDR3 is TGTGCCAGCAGCTCAGACAGGGGTGAGCCCCAGCATTTT.

The rearrangement links TRBV13 to TRBJ2-1; the match to TRBD2 covers 8 bases. There are 17 residues in the CDR3. CDR1 is PRHDT, CDR2 FYEKMQ, per germline (reference sequence). The V and J ends lost 5 bases and 5 bases, in that order; junction bases with no gene match: 14. CDR3 sequence (DNA): TGTGCCAGCAGCCCACCCCGGGGGGGGGCCAACCACAATGAGCAGTTCTTC. Translating gives CASSPPRGGANHNEQFF.